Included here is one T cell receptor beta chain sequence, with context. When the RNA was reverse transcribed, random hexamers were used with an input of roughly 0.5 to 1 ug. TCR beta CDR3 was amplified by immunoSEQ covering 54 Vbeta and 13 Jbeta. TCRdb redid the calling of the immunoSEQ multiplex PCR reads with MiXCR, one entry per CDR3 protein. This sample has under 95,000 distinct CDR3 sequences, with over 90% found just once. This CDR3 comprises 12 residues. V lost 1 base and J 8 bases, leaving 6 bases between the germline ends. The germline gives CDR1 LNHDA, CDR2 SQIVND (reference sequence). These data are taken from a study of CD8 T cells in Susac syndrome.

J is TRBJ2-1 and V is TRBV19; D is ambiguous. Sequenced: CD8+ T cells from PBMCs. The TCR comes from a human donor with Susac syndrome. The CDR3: CASSIGSHEQFF. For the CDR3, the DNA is TGTGCCAGTAGTATAGGCAGCCATGAGCAGTTCTTC.